Listed below are T cell receptor beta chains from one sample, sequenced in a study of shared clonotypes between healthy human individuals. TCRdb's copy holds only in-frame clones and misses some; the assay was immunoSEQ multiplex PCR. Among about 1.5 million clones listed, 95% to 99% were seen once. Sequenced: naive CD4+ T cells sorted from blood. The receptors originated from a man in his thirties or forties in good health. CDR3s include the opening cysteine and the closing phenylalanine or tryptophan. D genes are given only for firm matches.

D	V	J	CDR3
TRBD1	TRBV28	TRBJ1-5	CASLDRGNQPQHF
-	TRBV18	TRBJ2-2	CATKGDAGELFF
-	TRBV5-1	TRBJ2-2	CASSSSNSVSGELFF
-	TRBV2	TRBJ2-3	CASSQVPDTQYF
-	TRBV5-4	TRBJ2-1	CASSLGGTGVNNEQFF
-	TRBV4-1	TRBJ2-7	CASSRDSGTLLREQYF
-	TRBV5-1	TRBJ2-5	CASSTGTAIETQYF
TRBD1	TRBV2	TRBJ2-2	CASSVTRGQAGELFF
-	TRBV19	TRBJ1-1	CASSIGTLLSTEAFF
TRBD2	TRBV7-2	TRBJ2-1	CASSLAEGAGVDVFF
TRBD1	TRBV29-1	TRBJ1-5	CSVVQGDSGSNQPQHF
-	TRBV14	TRBJ2-3	CASSQNTDTQYF
TRBD1	TRBV10-3	TRBJ2-3	CAISDGGTGGTQYF
-	TRBV28	TRBJ2-7	CASSKSGGPIEFDF
TRBD1	TRBV5-1	TRBJ2-7	CASSHRTGASSYEQYF
TRBD2	TRBV19	TRBJ2-1	CASSIRLAGGWSYNEQFF
-	TRBV5-1	TRBJ2-5	CASSPDPRQGWETQYF
-	TRBV7-2	TRBJ2-3	CASRPGGTDTQYF
TRBD2	TRBV6-1	TRBJ2-1	CASGASGLIVEQFF
TRBD2	TRBV27	TRBJ2-7	CASSRGLAGESEQYF
-	TRBV5-4	TRBJ2-7	CASSLVRAHEQYF
-	TRBV5-1	TRBJ1-6	CASSLAIPGGLNSPLHF
-	TRBV29-1	TRBJ2-7	CSVVVRTYEQYF
-	TRBV5-4	TRBJ2-7	CASSLDRYEQYF
-	TRBV28	TRBJ1-1	CASSLSTETEAFF
TRBD1	TRBV5-6	TRBJ1-1	CASSFGQGFLMNTEAFF
-	TRBV18	TRBJ2-2	CASSPRISENTGELFF
-	TRBV7-6	TRBJ1-1	CATEPGAVVWYTEAFF
-	TRBV6-6	TRBJ2-5	CASSYVDSVATQYF
-	TRBV7-2	TRBJ2-1	CASRLAATIYNEQFF
-	TRBV6-4	TRBJ2-5	CASSVNGGGETQYF
-	TRBV6-4	TRBJ2-3	CASSDSITDTQYF
-	TRBV4-3	TRBJ1-3	CASSQDHRTDGNTIYF
-	TRBV28	TRBJ2-1	CASSQMTDNEQFF
-	TRBV5-4	TRBJ2-3	CASSLGQALGGDTQYF
TRBD2	TRBV19	TRBJ2-3	CASNLAGVSDTQYF
-	TRBV18	TRBJ2-7	CASSSTSPEQYF
TRBD2	TRBV5-1	TRBJ2-7	CASSPGLAGEQYF
-	TRBV9	TRBJ1-1	CASSTETGLRTEAFF
-	TRBV20-1	TRBJ2-7	CSARIVGEQYF
-	TRBV2	TRBJ2-4	CASSEDRRAKNIQYF
TRBD1	TRBV10-3	TRBJ2-2	CAISRQGSSTGELFF
-	TRBV5-1	TRBJ2-7	CASSLLVESGEQYF
-	TRBV18	TRBJ1-5	CASSPPTGGENQPQHF